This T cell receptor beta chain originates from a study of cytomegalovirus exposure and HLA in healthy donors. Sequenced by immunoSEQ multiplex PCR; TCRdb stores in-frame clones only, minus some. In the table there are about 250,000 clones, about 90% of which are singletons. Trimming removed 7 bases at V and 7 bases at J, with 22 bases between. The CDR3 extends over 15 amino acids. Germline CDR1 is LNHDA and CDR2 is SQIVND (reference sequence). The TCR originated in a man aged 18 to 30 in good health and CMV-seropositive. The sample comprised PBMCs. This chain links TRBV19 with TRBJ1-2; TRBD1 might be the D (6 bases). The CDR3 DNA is TGTGCCAGTAACATCCAGGGGTCGCGGGAGAGTGGCTACACCTTC. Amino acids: CASNIQGSRESGYTF.